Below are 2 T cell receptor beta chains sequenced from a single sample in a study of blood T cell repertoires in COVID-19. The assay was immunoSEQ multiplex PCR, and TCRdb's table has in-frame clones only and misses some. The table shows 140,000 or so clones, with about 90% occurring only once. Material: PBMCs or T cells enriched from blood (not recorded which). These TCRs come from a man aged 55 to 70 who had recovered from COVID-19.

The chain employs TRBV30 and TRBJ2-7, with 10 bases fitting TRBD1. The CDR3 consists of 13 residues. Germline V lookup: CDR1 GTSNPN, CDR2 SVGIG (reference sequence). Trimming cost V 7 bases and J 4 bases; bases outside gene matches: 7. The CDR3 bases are TGTGCCTTGACAGGGGGCCTCCTTTACGAGCAGTACTTC. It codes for CALTGGLLYEQYF.

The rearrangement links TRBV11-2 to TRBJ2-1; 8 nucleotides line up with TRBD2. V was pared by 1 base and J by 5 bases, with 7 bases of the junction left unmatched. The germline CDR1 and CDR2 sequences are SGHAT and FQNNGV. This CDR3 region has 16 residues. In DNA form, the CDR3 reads TGTGCCAGCAGCTTAGTCGGGACTAGGGTGAACAATGAGCAGTTCTTC. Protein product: CASSLVGTRVNNEQFF. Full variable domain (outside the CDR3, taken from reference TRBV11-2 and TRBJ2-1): EAGVAQSPRYKIIEKRQSVAFWCNPISGHATLYWYQQILGQGPKLLIQFQNNGVVDDSQLPKDRFSAERLKGVDSTLKIQPAKLEDSAVYLCASSLVGTRVNNEQFFGPGTRLTVL.